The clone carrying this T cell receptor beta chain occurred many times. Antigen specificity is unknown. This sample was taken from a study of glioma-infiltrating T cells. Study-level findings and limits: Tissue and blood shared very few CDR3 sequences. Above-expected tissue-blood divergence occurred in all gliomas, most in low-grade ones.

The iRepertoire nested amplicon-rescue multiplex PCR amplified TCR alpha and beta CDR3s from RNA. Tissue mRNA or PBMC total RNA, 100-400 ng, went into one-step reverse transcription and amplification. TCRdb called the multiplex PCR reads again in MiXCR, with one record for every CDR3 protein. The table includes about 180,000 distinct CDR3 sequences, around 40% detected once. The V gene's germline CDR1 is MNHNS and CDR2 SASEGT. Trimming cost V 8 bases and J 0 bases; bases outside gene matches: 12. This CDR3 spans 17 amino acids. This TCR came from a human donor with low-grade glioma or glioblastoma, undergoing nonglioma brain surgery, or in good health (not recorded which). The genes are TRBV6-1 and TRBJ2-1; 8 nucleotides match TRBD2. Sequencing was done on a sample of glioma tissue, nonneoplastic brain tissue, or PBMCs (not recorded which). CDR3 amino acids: CASLRWSGSPSYNEQFF. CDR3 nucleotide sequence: TGTGCCAGCCTTCGATGGAGCGGGAGCCCCTCCTACAATGAGCAGTTCTTC.